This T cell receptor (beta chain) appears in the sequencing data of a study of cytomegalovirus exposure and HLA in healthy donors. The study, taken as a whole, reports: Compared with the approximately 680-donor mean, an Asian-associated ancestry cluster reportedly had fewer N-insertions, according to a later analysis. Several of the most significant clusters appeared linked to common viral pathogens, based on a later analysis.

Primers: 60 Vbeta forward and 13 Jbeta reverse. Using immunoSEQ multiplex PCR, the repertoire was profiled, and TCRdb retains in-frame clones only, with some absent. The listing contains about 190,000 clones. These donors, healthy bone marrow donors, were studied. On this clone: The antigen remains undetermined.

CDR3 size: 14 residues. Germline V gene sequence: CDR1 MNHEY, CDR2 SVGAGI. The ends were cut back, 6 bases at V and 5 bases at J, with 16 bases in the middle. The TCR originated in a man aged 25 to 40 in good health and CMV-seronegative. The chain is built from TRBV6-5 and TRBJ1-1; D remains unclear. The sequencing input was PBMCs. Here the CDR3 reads CASRGAGRKTEAFF. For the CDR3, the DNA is TGTGCCAGCAGGGGAGCCGGGCGGAAGACTGAAGCTTTCTTT.